This T cell receptor beta chain comes out of a study of T cell responses to AZD1222 COVID-19 vaccine. Findings and limits, study-wide: The span of vaccine-associated CD4 TCRs extended across spike, with dominance at 160-218 and 743-854.

Worth noting for this clone: The antigen is undetermined.

CDR1 and CDR2 (germline): KGHSH, LQKENI. The CDR3 has 14 amino acids. J lost 1 base, V lost 4 bases, and 2 bases had no gene match. Profiled with immunoSEQ multiplex PCR; TCRdb holds only in-frame clones, not every one. The sample has some 100,000 clones, approximately 92% seen once. The receptor was isolated from an adult who received the AZD1222 COVID-19 vaccine. The sequencing used peripheral blood, collected 28 days after the second AZD1222 dose. The chain carries TRBV18 and TRBJ1-2; 8 bases are a match to TRBD1. For the CDR3, the DNA is TGTGCCAGCTCACGGGACAGGTTTAACTATGGCTACACCTTC. As protein: CASSRDRFNYGYTF.